The 5 T cell receptor beta chains below all came from one sample that was sequenced in a study of blood T cells in healthy people across ages. Next came a second PCR, run for about 7 to 12 cycles, which used a sample-barcoded 5' primer along with a J-beta primer mix. TCRdb fed the 5' RACE reads into MiXCR, producing one record per CDR3 protein. The sample holds over a million distinct CDR3 sequences; 45% are singletons and the top ten take over 15%. Sequenced input: blood. These receptors all come from a woman aged 60 to 75 in good health.

This clonotype was observed a few times. V gene TRBV15 combines with J gene TRBJ2-1; 8 bases align to TRBD1. Germline V gene sequence: CDR1 LNHNV, CDR2 YYDKDF (reference sequence). With V trimmed by 0 bases and J by 4 bases, 8 bases remained unmatched. This CDR3 has 17 amino acids. The CDR3 loop is CATSRDIGTGLYNEQFF. The CDR3 DNA follows: TGTGCCACCAGCAGAGATATCGGGACAGGACTTTACAATGAGCAGTTCTTC.

Worth noting for this clonotype: At one end the junction does not follow the germline gene, possibly because of a read error. The chain is built from TRBV10-3 and TRBJ2-7; the D gene could be TRBD1 or TRBD2 (5 bases each). The length of the CDR3 is 13 residues. Looked up from germline, CDR1 is ENHRY and CDR2 is SYGVKD. This CDR3 is CTIGNDSSYEQYF. In DNA, the CDR3 is TGTACCATCGGGAACGACAGCTCCTACGAGCAGTACTTC.

The gene calls are TRBV20-1 and TRBJ2-5; D is possibly TRBD1 or TRBD2 (5 bases each). The CDR3 contains 12 residues. The V gene's germline CDR1 is DFQATT and CDR2 SNEGSKA (reference sequence). Trimming pared 5 bases from V and 11 bases from J, leaving 18 bases between. Written as DNA, the CDR3 is TGCAGTGCTTCACGGGAACTCAGGGAGCAGTACTTC. Its translation: CSASRELREQYF.

The chain recombines TRBV6-5 with TRBJ2-5; TRBD1 matches at 7 bases. The V gene end was trimmed by 2 bases and the J gene end by 5 bases; junction bases not matched to a gene: 2. From germline, CDR1 is MNHEY and CDR2 SVGAGI. CDR3 length equals 13 residues. Written as DNA, the CDR3 is TGTGCCAGCAGTTACATGGGACAGGAGACCCAGTACTTC. It yields the protein CASSYMGQETQYF.

This clonotype was detected a few times. The CDR3: CASSELSNNEQFF. Written as DNA, the CDR3 is TGTGCCAGCAGTGAACTAAGCAACAATGAGCAGTTCTTC. This chain connects TRBV6-1 to TRBJ2-1; the D is unclear. Per the germline V gene, CDR1 is MNHNS and CDR2 is SASEGT. Trimming removed 2 bases at V and 5 bases at J, with 7 bases between. The CDR3 has 13 residues.